These 18 T cell receptor beta chains originate from one sample sequenced in a study of T cell repertoires in cytomegalovirus infection. Via MiXCR, TCRdb re-called the reads, giving one row per CDR3 protein. The table records about 890,000 distinct CDR3 sequences, around 32% of them present only once. For these receptors, no antigen is known. Sequences were derived from cultured CD8+ T cells from PBMCs, sampled from culture after CMV antigen stimulation. These receptors came from a human donor in good health (CMV status not recorded). Some clones in this sample may be carry-over from other donors' samples.

The chain is built from TRBV20-1 and TRBJ2-3; TRBD1 or TRBD2 may be the D gene (5 bases each). The CDR3 is 13 residues long. From germline, CDR1 is DFQATT and CDR2 SNEGSKA (reference sequence). Trimming removed 5 bases at V and 0 bases at J, with 9 bases between. The CDR3 reads CSADGASTDTQYF. In nucleotides, the CDR3 is TGCAGTGCTGACGGGGCTAGCACAGATACGCAGTATTTT.

Only one count was recorded for this clonotype. The rearrangement links TRBV5-1 to TRBJ2-7; TRBD1 matches at 12 bases. The CDR3 has 16 residues. V dropped 3 bases and J dropped 5; count of bases not matched to a gene: 9. The germline V gene encodes CDR1 SGHRS and CDR2 YFSETQ. The CDR3 nucleotides read TGCGCCAGCAGCTCCGCCGGGACAGGGGGCCCAGACGAGCAGTACTTC. Amino acids: CASSSAGTGGPDEQYF.

This clonotype was picked up a small number of times. The chain combines TRBV7-3 with TRBJ1-1, with D uncertain. The CDR3 sequence is 16 residues long. Germline loops: CDR1 SGHTA, CDR2 FQGTGA. Trimming shortened V by 4 bases and J by 1 base, and 16 bases separated the two germline ends. The DNA for the CDR3 is TGTGCCAGCAGCTCCACACCAGGATGGGGGAACACTGAAGCTTTCTTT. Its translation: CASSSTPGWGNTEAFF.

Ten or more counts support this clonotype. The chain uses TRBV7-6 and TRBJ1-1, with D possibly TRBD1 on 5 matching bases. The CDR3 totals 13 residues. Germline values: CDR1 SGHVS, CDR2 FNYEAQ. Deletions cut 5 bases from V and 6 bases from J, with 13 bases between. DNA for the CDR3: TGTGCCAGCAGCGAAGGGACTCCGTCTGAAGCTTTCTTT. This sequence encodes CASSEGTPSEAFF.

This clonotype was detected ten times or more. J is TRBJ2-7 and V is TRBV7-6; tentative D call: TRBD2 (6 bases). V dropped 4 bases and J dropped 3 bases, with 16 bases sitting between them. The length of the CDR3 is 15 residues. Looked up from germline, CDR1 is SGHVS and CDR2 is FNYEAQ. CDR3 sequence reads: CASSSRQGTDYEQYF. CDR3 bases: TGTGCCAGCAGCTCAAGGCAAGGGACTGACTACGAGCAGTACTTC.

CDR3 amino acids: CASSQEIGNQPQHF. The CDR3 bases are TGCGCCAGCAGCCAAGAGATAGGGAATCAGCCCCAGCATTTT. The genes are TRBV4-3 and TRBJ1-5; no clear D gene. CDR1 and CDR2 (germline): LGHNA, YSLEER. Trimming left V 0 bases short and J 4 bases short, with 7 bases between. CDR3 length: 14 amino acids.

This clonotype showed up just once. The CDR3 DNA is TGTGCCAGCAGCGGCTGGGGACGTAGCTCTGGAAACACCATATATTTT. This encodes CASSGWGRSSGNTIYF. The chain carries TRBV9 and TRBJ1-3; D may be TRBD1 (5 bases). The CDR3 covers 16 residues. From germline, CDR1 is SGDLS and CDR2 YYNGEE. The V end lost 3 bases, the J end lost 0 bases, and 13 bases lay between the germline ends. Supplemented by reference TRBV9 and TRBJ1-3, the full variable domain reads DSGVTQTPKHLITATGQRVTLRCSPRSGDLSVYWYQQSLDQGLQFLIQYYNGEERAKGNILERFSAQQFPDLHSELNLSSLELGDSALYFCASSGWGRSSGNTIYFGEGSWLTVV.

A note on this clonotype: With a much larger clone just one base away, this may be a read error. This chain links TRBV7-3 with TRBJ2-1; D remains ambiguous. The CDR3 totals 12 residues. In germline, CDR1 is SGHTA, CDR2 FQGTGA. CDR3 residues: CTSSPGPNEQFF. DNA for the CDR3: TGTACCAGCAGCCCAGGACCCAATGAGCAGTTCTTC.

With regard to this clonotype: Mismatch with germline at one junction end may stem from a read error. The genes are TRBV5-4 and TRBJ2-5; 8 bases match TRBD1. The CDR3 spans 15 residues. Germline V gene sequence: CDR1 SGHNT, CDR2 YYREEE (reference sequence). This chain's CDR3 is CASGLDRAPQETQYF. The CDR3 nucleotides read TGTGCCAGCGGCTTGGACAGGGCTCCCCAAGAGACCCAGTACTTC.

This chain uses TRBV14 with TRBJ2-3; D unresolved. V dropped 5 bases and J dropped 7 bases, with 10 bases sitting between them. The CDR3 runs 12 residues. Germline lookup yields CDR1 SGHDN and CDR2 FVKESK. CDR3 in amino acids: CASSFRLHTQYF. The DNA for the CDR3 is TGTGCCAGCAGCTTTCGGCTGCATACGCAGTATTTT.

This chain connects TRBV11-2 to TRBJ2-1; maybe TRBD1 (6 bases). There are 17 residues in the CDR3. Trimming removed 6 bases at V and 0 bases at J, with 18 bases between. Per the germline V gene, CDR1 is SGHAT and CDR2 is FQNNGV. The CDR3 is CASSSPRGGVSYNEQFF. In nucleotides, the CDR3 is TGTGCCAGCAGTTCCCCTAGAGGGGGAGTCTCCTACAATGAGCAGTTCTTC.

The table lists this clonotype with a few counts. This chain uses TRBV19 with TRBJ1-1; D ambiguous. The length of the CDR3 is 12 residues. Germline CDR1 LNHDA, CDR2 SQIVND (reference sequence). Trimming removed 10 bases from V and 3 bases from J, with 12 bases in between. The CDR3 here is CATRWGHTEAFF. The CDR3, as DNA: TGTGCCACCAGGTGGGGTCACACTGAAGCTTTCTTT.

This chain joins TRBV9 and TRBJ2-3; no clear D gene. CDR1 and CDR2 (germline): SGDLS, YYNGEE. Trimming took off 3 bases at V and 2 bases at J, with 13 bases between the two ends. The CDR3 runs 15 residues. CDR3 coding DNA: TGTGCCAGCAGCGCAGGACCCGACCACACAGATACGCAGTATTTT. This sequence encodes CASSAGPDHTDTQYF. The full variable domain, its missing parts supplied by reference TRBV9 and TRBJ2-3, is DSGVTQTPKHLITATGQRVTLRCSPRSGDLSVYWYQQSLDQGLQFLIQYYNGEERAKGNILERFSAQQFPDLHSELNLSSLELGDSALYFCASSAGPDHTDTQYFGPGTRLTVL.

The table lists this clonotype with many counts. The chain uses TRBV7-8 and TRBJ1-5; D is unclear. V gave up 2 bases and J gave up 10 bases, with 12 bases separating them. This CDR3 contains 13 residues. Germline CDR1 reads SGHVS; CDR2 reads FQNEAQ. This CDR3 reads CASSLKGTVPQHF. CDR3 in DNA: TGTGCCAGCAGCTTAAAGGGAACGGTTCCCCAGCATTTT.

In this sample, this clonotype turned up a few times. This rearrangement joins TRBV7-9 to TRBJ2-3; 13 bases are shared with TRBD2. With 6 bases clipped from V and 6 bases from J, the junction kept 6 bases outside the gene matches. Germline V lookup: CDR1 SEHNR, CDR2 FQNEAQ (reference sequence). The CDR3 loop spans 15 amino acids. The CDR3 region is CASRLGTSGEDTQYF. CDR3 DNA: TGTGCCAGCAGACTCGGGACTAGCGGGGAGGATACGCAGTATTTT.

This clonotype was seen a few times. V usage is TRBV7-9 and J usage is TRBJ2-3; D might be TRBD1 (8 bases). The CDR3 runs 15 residues. The germline V gene encodes CDR1 SEHNR and CDR2 FQNEAQ (reference sequence). The germline V and J ends were trimmed by 5 bases and 3 bases, with 15 bases remaining between them. The CDR3 DNA sequence: TGTGCCAGCAGCCCCACAGGGGGACTAACAGATACGCAGTATTTT. This translates into CASSPTGGLTDTQYF.

The chain joins TRBV7-6 to TRBJ1-1; tentative D call: TRBD1 (6 bases). The germline V gene encodes CDR1 SGHVS and CDR2 FNYEAQ. With 1 base removed from V and 7 bases from J, the gap between germline ends came to 10 bases. This CDR3 is built from 13 residues. The CDR3 bases are TGTGCCAGCAGCTTAGACAGGGTTGATGAAGCTTTCTTT. This codes for CASSLDRVDEAFF.

This chain uses TRBV12-3 or TRBV12-4 with TRBJ1-6, with D possibly being TRBD1 (5 bases). There are 14 residues in the CDR3. Deletions cut 4 bases from V and 5 bases from J, with 9 bases between. CDR3 in amino acids: CASSYTGHNSPLHF. The CDR3 DNA sequence: TGTGCCAGCAGTTATACAGGCCATAATTCACCCCTCCACTTT.